The rows below give T cell receptor beta chains drawn from one sample of a study of shared clonotypes between healthy human individuals. The table came from immunoSEQ multiplex PCR; TCRdb's copy has only in-frame clones and leaves some out. This table holds over a million clones, roughly 80% found once. The sample comprised memory CD4+ T cells sorted from blood. Receptors were obtained from a man younger than 30 in good health. CDR3s include the opening cysteine and the closing phenylalanine or tryptophan. The D gene is left open where the match is weak. The size field is filled for only some rows; it gives once, few, many or a size class.

J | V | D | size | CDR3 | DNA
TRBJ1-1 | TRBV2 | NA | NA | CASSERRGGYTEAFF | TGTGCCAGCAGTGAAAGGAGGGGAGGGTACACTGAAGCTTTCTTT
TRBJ1-6 | TRBV2 | TRBD1 | few | CASSGTGGNNSPLHF | TGTGCCAGCAGCGGGACAGGGGGGAATAATTCACCCCTCCACTTT
TRBJ1-2 | TRBV5-5 | NA | NA | CASSLDFYGYTF | TGTGCCAGCAGCTTGGACTTTTATGGCTACACCTTC
TRBJ1-2 | TRBV6-6 | TRBD1 | NA | CASSYSGTAYGYTF | TGTGCCAGCAGTTACTCGGGGACAGCATATGGCTACACCTTC
TRBJ2-7 | TRBV4-3 | NA | many | CASSQDRAATYEQYF | TGCGCCAGCAGCCAAGATCGGGCGGCTACCTACGAGCAGTACTTC
TRBJ2-7 | TRBV28 | NA | NA | CASSFQVEQYF | TGTGCCAGCAGTTTTCAAGTAGAGCAGTACTTC
TRBJ1-2 | TRBV28 | TRBD1 | NA | CASSLVGTANYGYTF | TGTGCCAGCAGTTTAGTCGGGACAGCGAACTATGGCTACACCTTC
TRBJ1-5 | TRBV6-6 | NA | NA | CASTEGVIQPQHF | TGTGCCAGCACCGAGGGGGTGATACAGCCCCAGCATTTT
TRBJ2-7 | TRBV5-4 | TRBD2 | NA | CASSLWTSSRPYEQYF | TGTGCCAGCAGCTTGTGGACTAGCTCCCGACCTTACGAGCAGTACTTC
TRBJ2-1 | TRBV11-3 | TRBD1 | NA | CAIEQGFSYNEQFF | TGTGCCATCGAACAGGGGTTCTCCTACAATGAGCAGTTCTTC
TRBJ2-3 | TRBV5-4 | NA | NA | CASRSFQGTDTQYF | TGTGCCAGCAGGAGTTTTCAGGGCACAGATACGCAGTATTTT
TRBJ1-2 | TRBV6-5 | NA | many | CASSYRLTDGYTF | TGTGCCAGCAGTTATCGGTTGACGGATGGCTACACCTTC
TRBJ2-7 | TRBV18 | NA | few | CASSSPSYEQYF | TGTGCCAGCTCATCTCCGAGCTACGAGCAGTACTTC
TRBJ1-5 | TRBV27 | TRBD1 | NA | CASSFIGQGGGQPQHF | TGTGCCAGCAGTTTTATCGGACAGGGTGGAGGTCAGCCCCAGCATTTT
TRBJ1-4 | TRBV5-1 | NA | NA | CASRDTATNEKLFF | TGCGCCAGCCGGGACACGGCAACTAATGAAAAACTGTTTTTT